This is a list of T cell receptor beta chains from one sample in a study of cytomegalovirus exposure and HLA in healthy donors. This table comes from immunoSEQ multiplex PCR, and its TCRdb copy is limited to in-frame clones, with some not included. The table lists about 110,000 clones. Sequencing input: PBMCs. Source of these receptors: a young man in good health and CMV-seronegative. Each CDR3 is given with its conserved first and last residue. Each record gives: V gene, J gene, CDR3 protein.

TRBV5-1	TRBJ1-1	CASSPRAGQSAEAFF
TRBV5-6	TRBJ2-7	CASSSPEVGEGEQYF
TRBV6-5	TRBJ1-5	CASSYSRGQPQHF
TRBV25-1	TRBJ2-7	CASSRDRGHREQYF
TRBV19	TRBJ2-2	CASSIGRGGIGELFF
TRBV10-3	TRBJ2-1	CAISGQDNEQFF
TRBV4-3	TRBJ1-4	CASSRTGTAGSNEKLFF
TRBV9	TRBJ2-2	CASSVGGVAVNTGELFF
TRBV6-1	TRBJ1-1	CASRHTGVVNTEAFF
TRBV4-2	.	CASSQDTSGYYEQYF
TRBV19	TRBJ1-5	CASKPGGVNNQPQHF
TRBV6-5	TRBJ1-2	CASSSGQSYTF
TRBV5-6	TRBJ1-2	CASSSGGLNGGGPYGYTF
TRBV7-2	TRBJ1-5	CASSATGTSQPQHF
TRBV29-1	TRBJ1-1	CSVKQDTYGEAFF
TRBV5-1	TRBJ2-1	CASSLGGLAGASGEQFF
TRBV4-1	TRBJ2-7	CASSQDVRGLKDEQYF
TRBV5-1	TRBJ2-1	CASSKEDRVWTNEQFF
TRBV7-2	TRBJ2-7	CASSLVRDSYEQYF
TRBV28	TRBJ2-5	CASTSLEGGGETQYF
TRBV6-6	TRBJ2-7	CASSPSGTGGDEQYF
TRBV18	TRBJ2-3	CASSPPENTDTQYF
TRBV6-6	TRBJ1-1	CASSLFRNTEAFF